This record looks at one T cell receptor (beta chain) sequence and its context. Its antigen is unidentified. Profiling relied on immunoSEQ multiplex PCR, and the TCRdb table lists in-frame clones only, not all of them. This table has more than 75,000 clones, 75% to 80% appearing once. Germline V gene data show CDR1 as GTSNPN and CDR2 as SVGIG (reference sequence). V trimming: 0 bases; J trimming: 5 bases; junction bases outside the gene matches: 7. The CDR3 has 16 amino acids. This sample was included in a study of cytotoxic CD8 clonotypes in ibrutinib-treated CLL. Points from the study as a whole: Public clonotypes (which were uncommon) either contracted or remained stable on treatment.

The sample consisted of PBMCs, taken after 24 months of ibrutinib treatment. V usage is TRBV30 and J usage is TRBJ1-4; 9 positions match TRBD1. The sequence was collected from a human donor with chronic lymphocytic leukemia. The CDR3 sequence is CAWSVKGTGRNEKLFF. Written as DNA, the CDR3 is TGTGCCTGGAGTGTAAAAGGGACAGGGAGAAATGAAAAACTGTTTTTT.